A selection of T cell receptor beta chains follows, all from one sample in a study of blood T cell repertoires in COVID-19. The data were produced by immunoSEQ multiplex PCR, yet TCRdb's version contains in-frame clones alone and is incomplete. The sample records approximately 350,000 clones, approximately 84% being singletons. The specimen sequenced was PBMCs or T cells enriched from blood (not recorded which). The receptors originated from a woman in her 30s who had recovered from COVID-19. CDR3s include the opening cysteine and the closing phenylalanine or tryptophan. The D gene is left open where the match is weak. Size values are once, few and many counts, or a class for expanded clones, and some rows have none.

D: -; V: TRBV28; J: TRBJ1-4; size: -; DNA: TGTGCCAGCAGCTGGGGCCAGCCTAATGAAAAACTGTTTTTT; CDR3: CASSWGQPNEKLFF
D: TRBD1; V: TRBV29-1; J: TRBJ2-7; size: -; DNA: TGCAGCGTTGCGGTCAGGGGGTACGAGCAGTACTTC; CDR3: CSVAVRGYEQYF
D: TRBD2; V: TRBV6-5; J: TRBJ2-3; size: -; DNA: TGTGCCAGCAGTTACGGTCTCGGCGGGGGAACAGATACGCAGTATTTT; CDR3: CASSYGLGGGTDTQYF
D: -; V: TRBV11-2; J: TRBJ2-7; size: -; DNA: TGTGCCAGCAGCTTGCTACCCTACGAGCAGTACTTC; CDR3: CASSLLPYEQYF
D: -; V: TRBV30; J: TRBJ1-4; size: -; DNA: TGTGCCTGGAATTTCGGTGGAGGCGCAACTAATGAAAAACTGTTTTTT; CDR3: CAWNFGGGATNEKLFF
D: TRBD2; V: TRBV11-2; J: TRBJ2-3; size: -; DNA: TGTGCCAGCAGCGTTACTAGCGGGACGTTTAATACGCAGTATTTT; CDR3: CASSVTSGTFNTQYF
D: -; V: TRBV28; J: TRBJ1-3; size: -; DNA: TGTGCCAGCAGTCCCTGGACAGCCAAACCCTCTGGAAACACCATATATTTT; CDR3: CASSPWTAKPSGNTIYF
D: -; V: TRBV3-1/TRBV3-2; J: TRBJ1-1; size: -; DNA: TGTGCCAGCAGCCAAGACAGGGGTGCTGAAGCTTTCTTT; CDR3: CASSQDRGAEAFF
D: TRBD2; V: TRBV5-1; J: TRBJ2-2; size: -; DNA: TGCGCCAGCAGCCTGGGACTAGCGGCCAACACCGGGGAGCTGTTTTTT; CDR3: CASSLGLAANTGELFF
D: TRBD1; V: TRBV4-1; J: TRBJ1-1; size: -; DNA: TGCGCCAGCAGCCGCTTTGGCTGGGGACAGGGGGCCACAGGGACTGAAGCTTTCTTT; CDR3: CASSRFGWGQGATGTEAFF
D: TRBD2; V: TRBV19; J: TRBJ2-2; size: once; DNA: TGTGCCAGTAGTGGACTAGCGGGAGGCCGGGCCACCGGGGAGCTGTTTTTT; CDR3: CASSGLAGGRATGELFF
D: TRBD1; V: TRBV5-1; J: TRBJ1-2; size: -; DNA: TGCGCCAGCAGCACGACAGGGTATGGCTACACCTTC; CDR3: CASSTTGYGYTF
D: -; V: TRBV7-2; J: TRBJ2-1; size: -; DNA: TGTGCCAGCAGCTGGGATCCCGGCGGGCACAATGAGCAGTTCTTC; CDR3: CASSWDPGGHNEQFF
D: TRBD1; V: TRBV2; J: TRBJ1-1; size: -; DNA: TGTGCCAGCAGGGCAGGGGGAACTGAAGCTTTCTTT; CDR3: CASRAGGTEAFF
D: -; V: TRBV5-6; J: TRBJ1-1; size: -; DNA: TGTGCCAGCATCGATAGGACACGAATGAACACTGAAGCTTTCTTT; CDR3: CASIDRTRMNTEAFF
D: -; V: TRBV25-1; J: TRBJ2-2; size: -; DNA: TGTGCCAGCAGTAACAATAAGAACACCGGGGAGCTGTTTTTT; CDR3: CASSNNKNTGELFF
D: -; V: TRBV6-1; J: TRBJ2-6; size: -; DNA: TGTGCCAGCAGTGAACAGGGCTACCTTTCTGGGGCCAACGTCCTGACTTTC; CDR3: CASSEQGYLSGANVLTF
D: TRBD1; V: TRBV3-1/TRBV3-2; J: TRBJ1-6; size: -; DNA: TGTGCCAGCAGCCTCCCCCGGGACAGGGGGACTTCACCCCTCCACTTT; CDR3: CASSLPRDRGTSPLHF
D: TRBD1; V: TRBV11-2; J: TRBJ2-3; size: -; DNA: TGTGCCAGCAGCCCGGACAGGGGGCAGGAAGATACGCAGTATTTT; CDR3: CASSPDRGQEDTQYF
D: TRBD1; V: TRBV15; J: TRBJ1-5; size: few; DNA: TGTGCCACCAGCAGATCCCAGGGGGCCGGTCAGCCCCAGCATTTT; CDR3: CATSRSQGAGQPQHF
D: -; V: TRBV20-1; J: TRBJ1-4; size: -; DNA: TGCAGTTCAGGGGAGGGTGAAAAACTGTTTTTT; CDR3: CSSGEGEKLFF
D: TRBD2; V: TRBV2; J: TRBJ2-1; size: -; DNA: TGTGCCAGCAGCCTAGCGGGAGAGCAGTTCTTC; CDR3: CASSLAGEQFF
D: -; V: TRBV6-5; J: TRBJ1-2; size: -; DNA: TGTGCCAGCAGATTATACCGGGACACTGGCCATGGCTACACCTTC; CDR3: CASRLYRDTGHGYTF
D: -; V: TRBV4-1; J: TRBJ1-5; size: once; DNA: TGCGCCAGCAGCCAATCCCGTTATAGCAATCAGCCCCAGCATTTT; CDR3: CASSQSRYSNQPQHF
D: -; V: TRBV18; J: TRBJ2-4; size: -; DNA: TGTGCCAGCTCACCAACAGGGGGGGACAAAAACATTCAGTACTTC; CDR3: CASSPTGGDKNIQYF
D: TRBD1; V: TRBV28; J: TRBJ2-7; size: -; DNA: TGTGCCAGCAGTTTCTGGGACAGGGGGTGGGAGCAGTACTTC; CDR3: CASSFWDRGWEQYF
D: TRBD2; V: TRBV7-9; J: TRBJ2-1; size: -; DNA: TGTGCCAGCAGCTACCCCTTGGCGGGGGGGCCAAACAATGAGCAGTTCTTC; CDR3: CASSYPLAGGPNNEQFF
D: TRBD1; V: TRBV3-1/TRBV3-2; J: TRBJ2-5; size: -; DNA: TGTGCCAGCAGCCAAGATCAGGGGTTCAGGGGGGAGACCCAGTACTTC; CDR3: CASSQDQGFRGETQYF
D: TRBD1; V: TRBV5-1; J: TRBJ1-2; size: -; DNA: TGCGCCAGCAGCGTCACGGACAGGGATGGTAACTATGGCTACACCTTC; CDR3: CASSVTDRDGNYGYTF
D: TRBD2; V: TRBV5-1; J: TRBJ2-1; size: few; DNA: TGCGCCAGCAGCTTGGGGGTAGGGAGGGAATACAATGAGCAGTTCTTC; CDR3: CASSLGVGREYNEQFF
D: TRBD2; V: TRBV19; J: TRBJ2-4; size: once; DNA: TGTGCCAGAGGGACTAGCGGGGGTGGCAAAAACATTCAGTACTTC; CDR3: CARGTSGGGKNIQYF
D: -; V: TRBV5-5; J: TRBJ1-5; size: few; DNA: TGTGCCAGCAGCTTCGCCGGAAGCGACAATCAGCCCCAGCATTTT; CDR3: CASSFAGSDNQPQHF
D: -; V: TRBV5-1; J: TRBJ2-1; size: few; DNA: TGCGCCAGCAGCTTCGGCGGGATAAACGACAATGAGCAGTTCTTC; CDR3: CASSFGGINDNEQFF
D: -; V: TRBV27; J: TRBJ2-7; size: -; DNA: TGTGCCAGCAGTATTGGACAGCCCTGGGAGCAGTACTTC; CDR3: CASSIGQPWEQYF
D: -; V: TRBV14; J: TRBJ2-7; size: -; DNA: TGTGCCAGCAGCCCCCAGGGGATGAGCTCCTACGAGCAGTACTTC; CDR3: CASSPQGMSSYEQYF
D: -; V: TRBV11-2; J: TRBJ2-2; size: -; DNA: TGTGCCAGCAGCTTAACAGTCCGCACCGGGGAGCTGTTTTTT; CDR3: CASSLTVRTGELFF
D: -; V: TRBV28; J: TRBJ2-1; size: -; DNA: TGTGCCAGCAGTTTATCCGGCGGTTCTTCGGGTGAGCAGTTCTTC; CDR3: CASSLSGGSSGEQFF
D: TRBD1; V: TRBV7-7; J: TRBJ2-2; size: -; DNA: TGTGCTAGCAGCTTAAGACAGGGGGCGGCCGGGGAGCTGTTTTTT; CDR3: CASSLRQGAAGELFF
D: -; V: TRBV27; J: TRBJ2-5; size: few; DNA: TGTGCCAGCAGTTTATCGCCGGGACTTGCGGGGACCCAGTACTTC; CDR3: CASSLSPGLAGTQYF
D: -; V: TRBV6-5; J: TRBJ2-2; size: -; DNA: TGTGCCAGCAGTTACTCGAAGGGGGCGAACACCGGGGAGCTGTTTTTT; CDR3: CASSYSKGANTGELFF
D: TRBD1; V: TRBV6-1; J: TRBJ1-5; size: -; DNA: TGTGCCAGCAGTGAAATCGGTGCAGGGGGCTACTCACAGCCCCAGCATTTT; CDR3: CASSEIGAGGYSQPQHF